This T cell receptor beta chain is from a study of blood T cell repertoires in COVID-19. Looked up from germline, CDR1 is SGHNT and CDR2 is YYREEE (reference sequence). CDR3 length: 15 residues. V gave up 1 base and J gave up 6 bases; unmatched junction bases: 6. The table came from immunoSEQ multiplex PCR; TCRdb's copy has only in-frame clones and leaves some out. The repertoire holds about 150,000 clones, with about 88% as singletons. Sample: peripheral blood. This clonotype originated in a man in his fifties who had recovered from COVID-19. The chain joins TRBV5-4 to TRBJ2-1; TRBD2 matches 8 bases. CDR3 nucleotides: TGTGCCAGCAGCTTGATTGGCGGGAGGATCAATGAGCAGTTCTTC. Encoded protein: CASSLIGGRINEQFF.